This passage covers 2 T cell receptor beta chains from one sample sequenced in a study of blood T cell repertoires in COVID-19 (dated by TCRdb to about 2020). Library creation used the immunoSEQ multiplex PCR assay. The table was pulled from immuneACCESS by TCRdb, which kept in-frame rearrangements only. Such tables lose some clones; where checked, under half of the loss comes from unresolved V genes, and the rest has no known cause. This sample gives about 180,000 clones in total; approximately 81% of them show up just once. Roughly 20% of the sample comes from the top ten. The sequenced sample consisted of peripheral blood. The receptors shown here come from a person between 70 and 80 years old with COVID-19, enrolled during active disease.

The chain combines TRBV27 with TRBJ2-2, with 10 bases aligning to TRBD2. The J segment lost 4 bases and the V segment lost 6 bases, leaving 5 bases of the junction unmatched. CDR3 size: 15 residues. Germline V CDR1 and CDR2: MNHEY, SMNVEV (reference sequence). The CDR3 here is CASSMGLAFTGELFF. The CDR3 DNA is TGTGCCAGCAGCATGGGACTAGCGTTCACCGGGGAGCTGTTTTTT.

As regards this clone: The junction departs from germline at one end; a sequencing error may be responsible. The chain joins TRBV6-6 to TRBJ2-2, with no clear D. The CDR3 length is 15 residues. Germline V CDR1 and CDR2: MNHNY, SVGAGI (reference sequence). CDR3 residues: CASSYLATNTGELFF. The CDR3 DNA is TGTGCCAGCAGCTACTTGGCAACGAACACCGGGGAGCTGTTTTTT.